A single sample gave rise to the 29 T cell receptor beta chains below, sequenced in a study of blood T cell repertoires in COVID-19. TCRdb keeps only in-frame clones here, not all; method: immunoSEQ multiplex PCR. The sample comprises fewer than 400,000 clones, roughly 85% of which are singletons, and 3% to 4.5% rests with the top ten. The sample was peripheral blood. The source of these receptors is a woman aged 18-29 years with acute or convalescent COVID-19.

V gene TRBV6-5 combines with J gene TRBJ1-5, with a tentative D call TRBD1 (5 bases). The germline gives CDR1 MNHEY, CDR2 SVGAGI. Trimming removed 8 bases at V and 3 bases at J, with 14 bases between. The CDR3 loop spans 14 amino acids. CDR3: CASSARGDNQPQHF. The DNA of the CDR3 is TGTGCCAGCTCGGCCCGGGGGGACAATCAGCCCCAGCATTTT.

The chain couples TRBV24-1 to TRBJ2-2; tentatively, D is TRBD2 (6 bases). This CDR3 region has 15 residues. Trimming pared 10 bases from V and 1 base from J, leaving 15 bases between. Germline-derived CDR1 and CDR2 are KGHDR and SFDVKD. CDR3 in amino acids: CATGGQGGNTGELFF. For the CDR3, the DNA is TGTGCCACGGGGGGTCAGGGAGGGAACACCGGGGAGCTGTTTTTT.

The V and J genes are TRBV24-1 and TRBJ2-3, with D possibly matching TRBD2 (6 bases). Looked up from germline, CDR1 is KGHDR and CDR2 is SFDVKD. Trimming took off 5 bases at V and 5 bases at J, with 10 bases between the two ends. This CDR3 comprises 13 residues. The CDR3 here is CATSVNSGDTQYF. CDR3 DNA sequence: TGTGCCACCAGTGTTAATAGCGGAGATACGCAGTATTTT.

V gene TRBV5-1 combines with J gene TRBJ1-2; possibly TRBD1 for D (6 bases). The CDR3 is made up of 13 amino acids. Germline CDR1 and CDR2: SGHRS and YFSETQ. V was trimmed by 4 bases and J by 8 bases, leaving 15 bases between them. CDR3 loop: CASSPRDKEGYTF. In DNA form, the CDR3 reads TGCGCCAGCAGCCCCCGGGACAAGGAAGGCTACACCTTC.

The chain links TRBV7-9 to TRBJ2-7; 12 nucleotides align to TRBD1. Germline V gene lookup returns CDR1 SEHNR and CDR2 FQNEAQ (reference sequence). The J segment lost 2 bases and the V segment lost 2 bases, leaving 4 bases of the junction unmatched. CDR3 length: 16 amino acids. CDR3 nucleotide sequence: TGTGCCAGCAGCTTAAAGGGACAGGGGGCTACCTACGAGCAGTACTTC. Amino acids: CASSLKGQGATYEQYF.

This rearrangement joins TRBV5-1 to TRBJ2-3; 7 bases fit TRBD1. CDR1 is SGHRS, CDR2 YFSETQ, per germline. The J segment lost 6 bases and the V segment lost 3 bases, leaving 10 bases of the junction unmatched. The CDR3 has 15 amino acids. CDR3: CASSSQDRIGDTQYF. CDR3 nucleotide sequence: TGCGCCAGCAGCTCCCAGGACAGGATAGGTGATACGCAGTATTTT.

This clone came up a few times. V usage is TRBV24-1 and J usage is TRBJ2-5; D unresolved. Germline assignment: CDR1 KGHDR and CDR2 SFDVKD. There are 15 residues in the CDR3. Between the trimmed V and J ends, which lost 4 bases and 1 base, there was a span of 12 bases. CDR3 nucleotide sequence: TGTGCCACCAGTGACGGTCCGGGTTCCCAAGAGACCCAGTACTTC. It is translated as CATSDGPGSQETQYF.

The chain carries TRBV9 and TRBJ2-1; D may be TRBD2 (5 bases). With 3 bases removed from V and 0 bases from J, the gap between germline ends came to 16 bases. CDR1 is SGDLS and CDR2 is YYNGEE in the germline V gene. This CDR3 is built from 17 residues. The CDR3 protein is CASSAPVRVSSYNEQFF. The DNA of the CDR3 is TGTGCCAGCAGCGCACCCGTGAGGGTTAGCTCCTACAATGAGCAGTTCTTC.

This clone was counted between two and nine times. V and J are TRBV5-1 and TRBJ2-3; tentative D call: TRBD2 (6 bases). V was cut by 0 bases and J by 5 bases, with 13 bases left in between. CDR3 size: 15 residues. Germline-derived CDR1 and CDR2 are SGHRS and YFSETQ. The CDR3 spells CASSLAGTAEDTQYF. The CDR3 nucleotides read TGCGCCAGCAGCTTGGCCGGGACTGCCGAAGATACGCAGTATTTT.

This clone was seen just once. J is TRBJ1-3 and V is TRBV19; the match to TRBD1 covers 9 bases. Looked up from germline, CDR1 is LNHDA and CDR2 is SQIVND (reference sequence). The CDR3 sequence is 15 residues long. Trimming removed 6 bases from V and 4 bases from J; junction bases left unmatched: 7. The CDR3 loop reads CASSSGTGSGNTIYF. CDR3 in DNA: TGTGCCAGTAGCTCCGGGACAGGGTCCGGAAACACCATATATTTT.

The genes are TRBV11-2 and TRBJ2-1; 7 positions match TRBD1. Germline V gene data show CDR1 as SGHAT and CDR2 as FQNNGV. The CDR3 loop spans 14 amino acids. Trimming at V came to 0 bases and at J to 16 bases, leaving 12 bases not matched to a gene. The CDR3 sequence: CASSLEFVETGQFF. The CDR3 DNA reads as TGTGCCAGCAGCTTAGAATTTGTGGAGACAGGGCAATTCTTC.

V and J are TRBV27 and TRBJ1-5; tentative D call: TRBD1 (5 bases). The CDR3 runs 13 residues. CDR1 MNHEY and CDR2 SMNVEV come from the germline V gene (reference sequence). The V gene lost 8 bases and the J gene lost 3 bases, with 11 bases spanning the gap. The CDR3: CASGAISNQPQHF. As DNA, the CDR3 is TGTGCCAGCGGGGCCATCTCCAATCAGCCCCAGCATTTT.

The V call is TRBV15, the J call TRBJ2-5; 12 bases line up with TRBD2. The J segment lost 2 bases and the V segment lost 3 bases, leaving 7 bases of the junction unmatched. From germline, CDR1 is LNHNV and CDR2 YYDKDF (reference sequence). This CDR3 has 17 amino acids. The CDR3 region has the DNA TGTGCCACCAGCAGGCGACTAGCGGGAGTCTATCAAGAGACCCAGTACTTC. This codes for CATSRRLAGVYQETQYF.

The chain combines TRBV12-5 with TRBJ1-1; 7 nucleotides agree with TRBD1. V was clipped by 6 bases and J by 1 base; unmatched bases: 8. CDR1 and CDR2 (germline): LGHNT, FRNRAP. This CDR3 spans 15 amino acids. The CDR3 DNA sequence: TGTGCTAGTGGCGTAACAGGGGATTGGAACACTGAAGCTTTCTTT. As protein: CASGVTGDWNTEAFF.

The CDR3 DNA is TGTGCCAGCAGCTTAGAAAATACAGGGGGGTACGAGCAGTACTTC. It translates to CASSLENTGGYEQYF. This chain uses TRBV7-6 with TRBJ2-7; 8 bases agree with TRBD1. Germline loops: CDR1 SGHVS, CDR2 FNYEAQ. V dropped 1 base and J dropped 4; count of bases not matched to a gene: 6. The CDR3 extends over 15 amino acids.

V and J are TRBV12-3 or TRBV12-4 and TRBJ2-1; 8 bases map to TRBD2. CDR3 length: 13 residues. V shed 2 bases and J 6 bases; nucleotides not matched to a gene: 0. CDR3 DNA: TGTGCCAGCAGTTTAACTAGCGGCAATGAGCAGTTCTTC. Amino acid sequence: CASSLTSGNEQFF.

The rearrangement uses TRBV28 and TRBJ2-3; D may be TRBD1 (5 bases). This CDR3 comprises 12 residues. Germline CDR1 is MDHEN and CDR2 is SYDVKM. The ends were cut back, 10 bases at V and 9 bases at J, with 17 bases in the middle. The CDR3 loop is CAIDSPGITQYF. The CDR3 DNA sequence: TGTGCCATCGACAGTCCCGGAATCACGCAGTATTTT.

The genes are TRBV6-1 and TRBJ2-1; D ambiguous. Trimming removed 1 base from V and 9 bases from J, with 10 bases in between. Germline CDR1 is MNHNS and CDR2 is SASEGT. The CDR3 covers 13 residues. CDR3 loop: CASSEVVRGEQFF. Written as DNA, the CDR3 is TGTGCCAGCAGTGAAGTAGTAAGAGGTGAGCAGTTCTTC.

The chain combines TRBV7-9 with TRBJ2-7; the D is unclear. Trimming took 5 bases from V and 4 from J, leaving 18 bases between them. Germline-derived CDR1 and CDR2 are SEHNR and FQNEAQ (reference sequence). The CDR3 has 15 residues. The DNA for the CDR3 is TGTGCCAGCAGCGCAGCGCCCGCTTCGGGTTACGAGCAGTACTTC. Protein product: CASSAAPASGYEQYF.

The J gene is TRBJ1-4, the V gene TRBV30; the D gene is possibly TRBD1 (5 bases). From germline, CDR1 is GTSNPN and CDR2 SVGIG (reference sequence). CDR3 length: 15 residues. V lost 1 base and J lost 0, with 9 bases in between. In nucleotides, the CDR3 is TGTGCCTGGAGTGGCGACAGTGCAACTAATGAAAAACTGTTTTTT. Its translation: CAWSGDSATNEKLFF.

V is TRBV19 and J is TRBJ2-7; TRBD1 agrees at 8 bases. This CDR3 has 15 amino acids. Germline V gene data show CDR1 as LNHDA and CDR2 as SQIVND (reference sequence). The ends lost 2 bases at V and 5 bases at J; junction bases unmatched: 8. The CDR3 bases are TGTGCCAGTAGTATATATCAGGGGACAGGCAACGAGCAGTACTTC. Translated, it gives CASSIYQGTGNEQYF.

The chain combines TRBV30 with TRBJ2-7; 8 nucleotides line up with TRBD1. V dropped 3 bases and J dropped 6; count of bases not matched to a gene: 7. The germline V gene has CDR1 GTSNPN and CDR2 SVGIG (reference sequence). This CDR3 has 13 residues. The CDR3 loop is CAWSSPQGGEQYF. The DNA of the CDR3 is TGTGCCTGGAGCAGCCCACAGGGGGGCGAGCAGTACTTC.

This clone was picked up one time. The rearrangement links TRBV27 to TRBJ2-7, with 11 bases lining up with TRBD2. Trimming removed 5 bases from V and 4 bases from J; junction bases left unmatched: 10. Germline assignment: CDR1 MNHEY and CDR2 SMNVEV (reference sequence). CDR3 length: 16 amino acids. This CDR3 is CASSPLTLAGVYEQYF. In DNA, the CDR3 is TGTGCCAGCAGTCCCCTAACACTAGCGGGGGTATACGAGCAGTACTTC.

The rearrangement joins TRBV5-1 to TRBJ2-1; 8 bases match TRBD1. The germline V gene has CDR1 SGHRS and CDR2 YFSETQ. With 4 bases clipped from V and 5 bases from J, the junction kept 14 bases outside the gene matches. The CDR3 covers 17 residues. The CDR3 sequence is CASSLAGGGVVHNEQFF. CDR3 nucleotide sequence: TGCGCCAGCAGCCTAGCAGGGGGCGGCGTTGTCCACAATGAGCAGTTCTTC.

The rearrangement links TRBV11-2 to TRBJ1-2, with 10 nucleotides matching TRBD1. The CDR3 runs 16 residues. Germline CDR1 and CDR2: SGHAT and FQNNGV. The ends lost 5 bases at V and 3 bases at J; junction bases unmatched: 9. The CDR3 region has the DNA TGTGCCAGCAGCCACGACAGGGGGCGATCTGACTATGGCTACACCTTC. Its translation: CASSHDRGRSDYGYTF. The full variable domain, rest sourced from reference TRBV11-2 and TRBJ1-2, is EAGVAQSPRYKIIEKRQSVAFWCNPISGHATLYWYQQILGQGPKLLIQFQNNGVVDDSQLPKDRFSAERLKGVDSTLKIQPAKLEDSAVYLCASSHDRGRSDYGYTFGSGTRLTVV.

V usage is TRBV14 and J usage is TRBJ2-7; D call uncertain. Germline V gives CDR1 SGHDN, CDR2 FVKESK. This CDR3 comprises 12 residues. The V end was cut by 4 bases, the J end by 1 base, with 5 bases between. Here the CDR3 DNA reads TGTGCCAGCAGCCCCCTTTCCTACGAGCAGTACTTC. It translates to CASSPLSYEQYF.

The V call is TRBV7-3, the J call TRBJ2-1, with a possible D match to TRBD2 (6 bases). The CDR3 consists of 17 residues. The germline V gene has CDR1 SGHTA and CDR2 FQGTGA. Trimming cost V 5 bases and J 6 bases, with 23 bases left between them. In nucleotides, the CDR3 is TGTGCCAGCAGCCCCCAACCCGTCTCTAGCGAGGGCAATGAGCAGTTCTTC. This encodes CASSPQPVSSEGNEQFF.

The chain couples TRBV9 to TRBJ2-7; TRBD1 agrees at 7 bases. Germline V lookup: CDR1 SGDLS, CDR2 YYNGEE. Trimming at V came to 4 bases and at J to 5 bases, leaving 6 bases not matched to a gene. The CDR3 loop spans 13 amino acids. CDR3 in DNA: TGTGCCAGCAGCTTCGACAGGGCTGACGAGCAGTACTTC. This sequence encodes CASSFDRADEQYF.

This rearrangement joins TRBV7-6 to TRBJ2-2, with TRBD1 as a possible D gene (5 bases). CDR3 length: 17 residues. Germline CDR1 and CDR2: SGHVS and FNYEAQ. With 1 base removed from V and 4 bases from J, the gap between germline ends came to 16 bases. CDR3 loop: CASSLVLTGAATGELFF. CDR3 in DNA: TGTGCCAGCAGCTTAGTGCTGACTGGGGCAGCCACCGGGGAGCTGTTTTTT.